Listed here are 21 T cell receptor beta chains from one sample, sequenced in a study of cytomegalovirus exposure and HLA in healthy donors. Assay: immunoSEQ multiplex PCR; the TCRdb copy retains only in-frame clones and omits some. The sample consists of over 150,000 clones, approximately 86% of them appearing once. The specimen was PBMCs. The source is a man aged 18 to 30 in good health and CMV-seropositive.

This clone was seen once. V usage is TRBV29-1 and J usage is TRBJ2-7; 13 nucleotides align to TRBD2. CDR1 is SQVTM and CDR2 is ANQGSEA in the germline V gene. This CDR3 region has 15 residues. Losses at the gene ends were 7 bases for V and 7 bases for J; bases not matched to a gene: 13. CDR3 sequence: CSGRTSGSPGAEQYF. CDR3 DNA: TGCAGCGGCCGGACTAGCGGGAGCCCTGGTGCGGAGCAGTACTTC.

The chain is built from TRBV6-5 and TRBJ2-3; TRBD1 might be the D (7 bases). V gave up 4 bases and J gave up 0 bases, with 14 bases separating them. The germline gives CDR1 MNHEY, CDR2 SVGAGI. This CDR3 is built from 16 residues. CDR3 residues: CASSSRGAPSTDTQYF. The DNA of the CDR3 is TGTGCCAGCAGTTCCAGGGGGGCGCCTAGCACAGATACGCAGTATTTT.

The J gene is TRBJ2-1, the V gene TRBV5-1, with 8 bases fitting TRBD2. Germline CDR1 SGHRS, CDR2 YFSETQ. There are 17 residues in the CDR3. The trim removed 7 bases at V and 4 bases at J, leaving 16 bases unmatched. The DNA of the CDR3 is TGCGCCAGCGGCCCAAACCCTAGCGGGCGAGGTTACAATGAGCAGTTCTTC. Encoded protein: CASGPNPSGRGYNEQFF.

The chain links TRBV18 to TRBJ1-3; D gene unclear. Trimming left V 3 bases short and J 7 bases short, with 10 bases between. CDR3 size: 13 residues. The germline gives CDR1 KGHSH, CDR2 LQKENI. CDR3 protein: CASSPQLENTIYF. The DNA of the CDR3 is TGTGCCAGCTCACCCCAGTTGGAGAACACCATATATTTT.

The chain couples TRBV27 to TRBJ2-3; D is possibly TRBD2 (6 bases). CDR1 MNHEY and CDR2 SMNVEV come from the germline V gene (reference sequence). V dropped 3 bases and J dropped 2 bases, with 18 bases sitting between them. The CDR3 totals 17 residues. In DNA, the CDR3 is TGTGCCAGCAGTTTGGTACCTCCGGGACTGCTCACAGATACGCAGTATTTT. It codes for CASSLVPPGLLTDTQYF.

This clone has a single count. The CDR3 DNA reads TGTGCCAGCAGCTTCCTGCTGACTAGCGGGATAAGCACAGATACGCAGTATTTT. This gives the protein CASSFLLTSGISTDTQYF. This rearrangement joins TRBV11-2 to TRBJ2-3, with 11 bases matching TRBD2. CDR1 and CDR2 (germline): SGHAT, FQNNGV. Losses at the gene ends were 3 bases for V and 0 bases for J; bases not matched to a gene: 8. There are 18 residues in the CDR3.

As DNA, the CDR3 is TGTGCCAGCAGCCCGGACAGTTCCTACGAGCAGTACTTC. This codes for CASSPDSSYEQYF. This chain links TRBV7-9 with TRBJ2-7, with a possible D match to TRBD1 (6 bases). The CDR3 is 13 amino acids. The V and J ends lost 5 bases and 1 base respectively, with 9 bases between them. Germline V gene data show CDR1 as SEHNR and CDR2 as FQNEAQ (reference sequence).

V gene TRBV7-9 combines with J gene TRBJ1-5, with 9 bases lining up with TRBD1. The CDR3 has 19 amino acids. Germline V lookup: CDR1 SEHNR, CDR2 FQNEAQ (reference sequence). J was trimmed by 0 bases and V by 4 bases; bases with no gene match: 13. Here the CDR3 reads CASSSDGGTGISSNQPQHF. For the CDR3, the DNA is TGTGCCAGCAGCTCGGATGGCGGGACAGGGATTTCTAGCAATCAGCCCCAGCATTTT.

The chain combines TRBV6-5 with TRBJ1-2; D may be TRBD1 (5 bases). Germline V gene lookup returns CDR1 MNHEY and CDR2 SVGAGI. The CDR3 has 14 amino acids. Trimming shortened V by 2 bases and J by 4 bases, and 11 bases separated the two germline ends. In DNA form, the CDR3 reads TGTGCCAGCAGTTACAAGGGGCCATCCTATGGCTACACCTTC. Translated, it gives CASSYKGPSYGYTF.

This clone was seen only once. The gene calls are TRBV18 and TRBJ1-1; TRBD1 is a possible D gene (5 bases). This CDR3 is 15 amino acids long. Trimming pared 3 bases from V and 0 bases from J, leaving 11 bases between. Germline CDR1 is KGHSH and CDR2 is LQKENI. Written as DNA, the CDR3 is TGTGCCAGCTCACCCTCCGACAGCTTGAACACTGAAGCTTTCTTT. Residues: CASSPSDSLNTEAFF.

The chain has TRBV6-1 and TRBJ2-5, with D possibly being TRBD2 (6 bases). This CDR3 is built from 18 residues. Deletions cut 3 bases from V and 4 bases from J, with 24 bases between. Germline V gene data show CDR1 as MNHNS and CDR2 as SASEGT. The DNA of the CDR3 is TGTGCCAGCAGTGACCTACGGAAACGGGGGATAATCGCAGAGACCCAGTACTTC. It specifies CASSDLRKRGIIAETQYF.

The J gene is TRBJ1-5, the V gene TRBV10-3; 9 positions match TRBD1. This CDR3 is 14 amino acids long. CDR1 ENHRY and CDR2 SYGVKD come from the germline V gene. The junction had 1 base not matched to a gene; V was cut back by 5 bases and J by 2 bases. The chain's CDR3 is CAISRTGGNQPQHF. The CDR3 DNA reads TGTGCCATCAGTCGGACAGGGGGCAATCAGCCCCAGCATTTT.

This clone was detected only once. The V gene is TRBV15, the J gene TRBJ2-2; TRBD1 aligns across 8 bases. This CDR3 contains 15 residues. Germline lookup yields CDR1 LNHNV and CDR2 YYDKDF (reference sequence). Trimming at V came to 7 bases and at J to 5 bases, leaving 9 bases not matched to a gene. The CDR3 region has the DNA TGTGCCACCACCCCGGACAGGGTCGGAACCGGGGAGCTGTTTTTT. Translating gives CATTPDRVGTGELFF.

This clone has only one observation. The V and J genes are TRBV11-3 and TRBJ2-1, with 11 bases fitting TRBD2. This CDR3 spans 15 amino acids. Unmatched junction bases numbered 3, after V lost 5 bases and J lost 3 bases. Germline-derived CDR1 and CDR2 are SGHNT and YENEEA. CDR3 region: CASSPGTSGYNEQFF. In DNA, the CDR3 is TGTGCCAGCAGCCCCGGGACTAGCGGCTACAATGAGCAGTTCTTC.

This clone has only one observation. The chain carries TRBV6-5 and TRBJ1-1; D ambiguous. Per germline, CDR1 MNHEY and CDR2 SVGAGI. Trimming left V 0 bases short and J 3 bases short, with 8 bases between. CDR3 size: 14 residues. The CDR3 sequence: CASSYSRHDTEAFF. In DNA, the CDR3 is TGTGCCAGCAGTTACTCGAGGCACGACACTGAAGCTTTCTTT.

The CDR3 DNA follows: TGTGCCAGCAGTTACTCCGCGGGAGAAACCTACGAGCAGTACTTC. Translating it yields CASSYSAGETYEQYF. The chain couples TRBV6-5 to TRBJ2-7; 7 bases align to TRBD2. Per germline, CDR1 MNHEY and CDR2 SVGAGI. CDR3 length equals 15 residues. J lost 2 bases, V lost 0 bases, and 4 bases had no gene match.

The chain couples TRBV7-8 to TRBJ1-5; unclear D gene. Germline V gene lookup returns CDR1 SGHVS and CDR2 FQNEAQ. This CDR3 spans 16 amino acids. V dropped 5 bases and J dropped 3 bases, with 17 bases sitting between them. The CDR3 reads CASSRDTAALNQPQHF. The DNA of the CDR3 is TGTGCCAGCAGCCGAGATACAGCGGCCCTCAATCAGCCCCAGCATTTT.

The chain employs TRBV7-9 and TRBJ1-5; a weak D match, TRBD1 (5 bases). CDR1 and CDR2 from the germline V gene are SEHNR and FQNEAQ (reference sequence). The CDR3 runs to 15 residues. Trimming pared 4 bases from V and 0 bases from J, leaving 10 bases between. CDR3 sequence (DNA): TGTGCCAGCAGCTCCCCGACAGATAGCAATCAGCCCCAGCATTTT. Amino acids: CASSSPTDSNQPQHF.

This chain joins TRBV7-6 and TRBJ2-7; the match to TRBD2 covers 8 bases. CDR1 is SGHVS and CDR2 is FNYEAQ in the germline V gene. The CDR3 is 16 amino acids. Losses at the gene ends were 2 bases for V and 1 base for J; bases not matched to a gene: 7. The CDR3 region has the DNA TGTGCCAGCAGCTTAATGGCGGGAGGTGAGTCCTACGAGCAGTACTTC. Amino acids: CASSLMAGGESYEQYF. The full variable domain, with the rest looked up from reference TRBV7-6 and TRBJ2-7, is GAGVSQSPRYKVTKRGQDVALRCDPISGHVSLYWYRQALGQGPEFLTYFNYEAQQDKSGLPNDRFSAERPEGSISTLTIQRTEQRDSAMYRCASSLMAGGESYEQYFGPGTRLTVT.

This rearrangement joins TRBV2 to TRBJ1-2; perhaps TRBD1 as D (5 bases). Trimming shortened V by 2 bases and J by 5 bases, and 9 bases separated the two germline ends. This CDR3 spans 13 amino acids. Germline-derived CDR1 and CDR2 are SNHLY and FYNNEI. As DNA, the CDR3 is TGTGCCAGCAGTGAACTCGGGGGGTATGGCTACACCTTC. The encoded protein is CASSELGGYGYTF.

The J gene is TRBJ1-1, the V gene TRBV4-3; D uncertain. Germline lookup yields CDR1 LGHNA and CDR2 YSLEER. The CDR3 contains 14 residues. V dropped 4 bases and J dropped 0 bases, with 9 bases sitting between them. Here the CDR3 DNA reads TGCGCCAGCAGCCCAGCCGCGGTGAACACTGAAGCTTTCTTT. Translated: CASSPAAVNTEAFF.